The 27 T cell receptor beta chains in this list originate from one sample, sequenced in a study of response to subunit inactivated influenza vaccine. TCRdb reprocessed the RT-PCR reads with MiXCR, giving one entry per CDR3 protein. The top ten hold less than 4% of the sample, which has some 520,000 distinct CDR3 sequences, 16% seen once. The sequences come from CD4+ T cells sorted from PBMCs, collected about 24 months after vaccination. These receptors were obtained from a man aged 45 to 75 who received an inactivated influenza vaccine.

This clonotype was counted ten times or more. The chain employs TRBV29-1 and TRBJ1-2, with D unresolved. CDR1 SQVTM and CDR2 ANQGSEA come from the germline V gene. The CDR3 extends over 13 amino acids. Trimming removed 2 bases at V and 5 bases at J, with 12 bases between. The CDR3 nucleotides are TGCAGCGTTGAACCTAGACCTGGTTATGGCTACACCTTC. It specifies CSVEPRPGYGYTF.

In this sample, this clonotype turned up many times. The rearrangement links TRBV5-1 to TRBJ2-2; possibly TRBD1 for D (5 bases). Germline V gene data show CDR1 as SGHRS and CDR2 as YFSETQ. This CDR3 comprises 15 residues. V was trimmed by 1 base and J by 5 bases, leaving 12 bases between them. Written as DNA, the CDR3 is TGCGCCAGCAGCTTGTGGGGCCGGCAAACCGGGGAGCTGTTTTTT. Translating gives CASSLWGRQTGELFF. Based on the CDR3 plus reference TRBV5-1 and TRBJ2-2, the full variable domain is KAGVTQTPRYLIKTRGQQVTLSCSPISGHRSVSWYQQTPGQGLQFLFEYFSETQRNKGNFPGRFSGRQFSNSRSEMNVSTLELGDSALYLCASSLWGRQTGELFFGEGSRLTVL.

This clonotype was picked up a small number of times. The chain has TRBV20-1 and TRBJ2-7; D may be TRBD1 (6 bases). V dropped 0 bases and J dropped 0 bases, with 12 bases sitting between them. The germline V gene encodes CDR1 DFQATT and CDR2 SNEGSKA (reference sequence). This CDR3 has 15 residues. CDR3 sequence (DNA): TGCAGTGCTAGAGACGGCAGGGGATTCTCCTACGAGCAGTACTTC. Its translation: CSARDGRGFSYEQYF.

This clonotype was recorded a few times. The chain is built from TRBV14 and TRBJ1-1, with a weak D call TRBD1 (5 bases). The germline V gene has CDR1 SGHDN and CDR2 FVKESK. The germline V and J ends were trimmed by 3 bases and 0 bases, with 29 bases remaining between them. This CDR3 contains 21 residues. CDR3 protein: CASSHLKLTGPVDNLNTEAFF. The CDR3 DNA sequence: TGTGCCAGCAGCCATCTTAAGCTTACAGGTCCGGTGGATAATTTGAACACTGAAGCTTTCTTT.

This clonotype occurred many times. The gene calls are TRBV11-2 and TRBJ2-1, with 7 bases fitting TRBD2. Germline trimming cut 5 bases from V and 4 bases from J; bases unmatched to any gene: 8. Germline CDR1 reads SGHAT; CDR2 reads FQNNGV. This CDR3 region has 15 residues. The CDR3 region has the DNA TGTGCCAGCAGCGAGTTGGGGACTATATACAATGAGCAGTTCTTC. Translated: CASSELGTIYNEQFF.

This clonotype was picked up a small number of times. This sequence joins TRBV5-1 and TRBJ2-3; 15 nucleotides line up with TRBD2. Germline CDR1 reads SGHRS; CDR2 reads YFSETQ. V gave up 7 bases and J gave up 3 bases; unmatched junction bases: 3. This CDR3 contains 15 residues. CDR3 loop: CASGLAGGPTDTQYF. The CDR3 DNA sequence: TGCGCCAGCGGACTAGCGGGAGGGCCGACAGATACGCAGTATTTT.

The gene calls are TRBV20-1 and TRBJ2-1; TRBD1 matches 9 bases. Germline CDR1 DFQATT, CDR2 SNEGSKA (reference sequence). With 8 bases clipped from V and 3 bases from J, the junction kept 5 bases outside the gene matches. The CDR3 loop spans 13 amino acids. The CDR3 nucleotides are TGCAGTTCGACAGGGGGTTACTACAATGAGCAGTTCTTC. Translation: CSSTGGYYNEQFF.

V usage is TRBV29-1 and J usage is TRBJ2-5; the match to TRBD2 covers 13 bases. This CDR3 comprises 16 residues. CDR1 SQVTM and CDR2 ANQGSEA come from the germline V gene. J was trimmed by 4 bases and V by 7 bases; bases with no gene match: 12. CDR3: CSARRTSGGPRETQYF. As DNA, the CDR3 is TGCAGCGCTAGGAGGACTAGCGGGGGCCCTCGAGAGACCCAGTACTTC.

This sequence joins TRBV29-1 and TRBJ1-2; 7 positions agree with TRBD1. CDR1 and CDR2 from the germline V gene are SQVTM and ANQGSEA. The V segment lost 2 bases and the J segment 7 bases; nucleotides outside the gene matches: 13. This CDR3 has 15 residues. DNA for the CDR3: TGCAGCGTTGAACTCGGTAGCAGGGGGACGGGTGGCTACACCTTC. This translates into CSVELGSRGTGGYTF. The whole variable domain, remainder taken from reference TRBV29-1 and TRBJ1-2, is SAVISQKPSRDICQRGTSLTIQCQVDSQVTMMFWYRQQPGQSLTLIATANQGSEATYESGFVIDKFPISRPNLTFSTLTVSNMSPEDSSIYLCSVELGSRGTGGYTFGSGTRLTVV.

The chain joins TRBV29-1 to TRBJ1-1, with a weak D call TRBD1 (6 bases). V lost 6 bases and J lost 2, with 16 bases in between. Looked up from germline, CDR1 is SQVTM and CDR2 is ANQGSEA. The CDR3 totals 14 residues. The CDR3 region is CSVSLGGANTEAFF. The DNA for the CDR3 is TGCAGCGTGAGTCTAGGGGGGGCCAACACTGAAGCTTTCTTT.

The sample holds many counts of this clonotype. The chain recombines TRBV6-1 with TRBJ2-1, with TRBD2 matching over 7 bases. The germline gives CDR1 MNHNS, CDR2 SASEGT. This CDR3 spans 14 amino acids. The junction had 5 bases not matched to a gene; V was cut back by 9 bases and J by 0 bases. The CDR3, as DNA: TGTGCCAGTTCGCGGGGGAGCTCCTACAATGAGCAGTTCTTC. This gives the protein CASSRGSSYNEQFF.

This clonotype has a count of ten or more. The chain carries TRBV6-6 and TRBJ1-5; D is ambiguous. Germline values: CDR1 MNHNY, CDR2 SVGAGI (reference sequence). The V gene lost 5 bases and the J gene lost 6 bases, with 11 bases spanning the gap. The CDR3 covers 13 residues. The CDR3 region has the DNA TGTGCCAGCAGTGTAGGATTAGGTCAGCCCCAGCATTTT. Amino acids: CASSVGLGQPQHF.

J is TRBJ1-6 and V is TRBV6-2 or TRBV6-3; D not resolved. This CDR3 is 14 amino acids long. V was cut by 4 bases and J by 18 bases, with 22 bases left in between. Germline V gene lookup returns CDR1 MNHEY and CDR2 SVGEGT. The CDR3 protein is CASSSPTSSRDSHF. The CDR3, as DNA: TGTGCCAGCAGTTCGCCGACAAGTAGCCGGGATTCCCACTTT.

Ten or more counts support this clonotype. CDR3 sequence (DNA): TGTGCCAGCAGCTTAGTCTTACTACCCCGCACCGGGGAGCTGTTTTTT. It specifies CASSLVLLPRTGELFF. The chain carries TRBV7-2 and TRBJ2-2; unclear D gene. The CDR3 covers 16 residues. V lost 1 base and J 4 bases, leaving 13 bases between the germline ends. Germline V gene data show CDR1 as SGHTA and CDR2 as FQGNSA.

The rearrangement joins TRBV7-9 to TRBJ1-5; D may be TRBD1 (5 bases). Trimming took 5 bases from V and 7 from J, leaving 21 bases between them. This CDR3 has 16 amino acids. Germline V CDR1 and CDR2: SEHNR, FQNEAQ (reference sequence). CDR3 amino acids: CASSQVVGKGNQPQHF. CDR3 coding DNA: TGTGCCAGCAGCCAGGTAGTTGGGAAGGGGAACCAGCCCCAGCATTTT.

The chain employs TRBV10-3 and TRBJ2-1; 9 positions agree with TRBD2. Per the germline V gene, CDR1 is ENHRY and CDR2 is SYGVKD. V trimming: 6 bases; J trimming: 8 bases; junction bases outside the gene matches: 2. This CDR3 is built from 12 residues. The CDR3: CAISQRGDEQFF. CDR3 nucleotide sequence: TGTGCCATCAGCCAGCGGGGGGATGAGCAGTTCTTC.

This sequence joins TRBV12-3 or TRBV12-4 and TRBJ2-1; no clear D gene. Deletions cut 3 bases from V and 12 bases from J, with 12 bases between. The CDR3 is made up of 12 amino acids. DNA of the CDR3: TGTGCCAGCAGTTTTGCCCGGCCCACGCAGTTCTTC. Protein product: CASSFARPTQFF.

The chain uses TRBV7-3 and TRBJ2-3, with D perhaps matching TRBD2 (6 bases). The germline V gene has CDR1 SGHTA and CDR2 FQGTGA. V lost 4 bases and J lost 3, with 14 bases in between. This CDR3 contains 15 residues. The CDR3: CASSSTAGITDTQYF. The CDR3 coding sequence is TGTGCCAGCAGCTCGACGGCGGGAATAACAGATACGCAGTATTTT.

This clonotype was seen repeatedly, ten times or more. The chain employs TRBV30 and TRBJ2-4, with D perhaps matching TRBD1 (6 bases). The CDR3 has 17 residues. CDR1 GTSNPN and CDR2 SVGIG come from the germline V gene (reference sequence). The germline V and J ends were trimmed by 0 bases and 0 bases, with 15 bases remaining between them. The CDR3 sequence is CAWSVDRTALAKNIQYF. As DNA, the CDR3 is TGTGCCTGGAGTGTCGACCGGACAGCTCTAGCCAAAAACATTCAGTACTTC. Together with reference TRBV30 and TRBJ2-4, the CDR3 gives the full variable domain: SQTIHQWPATLVQPVGSPLSLECTVEGTSNPNLYWYRQAAGRGLQLLFYSVGIGQISSEVPQNLSASRPQDRQFILSSKKLLLSDSGFYLCAWSVDRTALAKNIQYFGAGTRLSVL.

V usage is TRBV6-5 and J usage is TRBJ1-2; 7 bases fit TRBD1. This CDR3 has 14 amino acids. V lost 2 bases and J lost 6; bases outside the gene matches: 6. Germline values: CDR1 MNHEY, CDR2 SVGAGI. The CDR3 loop is CASSYRGQKNGYTF. CDR3 bases: TGTGCCAGCAGTTACAGGGGACAGAAAAATGGCTACACCTTC.

This clonotype appeared many times. In DNA, the CDR3 is TGTGCCAGCAGCCCCGTAAGCCCGGGAGATACGCAGTATTTT. Translation: CASSPVSPGDTQYF. The chain has TRBV5-6 and TRBJ2-3; D is unclear. Germline CDR1 reads SGHDT; CDR2 reads YYEEEE. CDR3 length: 14 amino acids. V dropped 4 bases and J dropped 5 bases, with 14 bases sitting between them.

This clonotype occurred a few times. The rearrangement joins TRBV20-1 to TRBJ2-1, with 9 bases aligning to TRBD2. The CDR3 is 14 residues long. V gave up 5 bases and J gave up 5 bases; unmatched junction bases: 7. Germline CDR1 DFQATT, CDR2 SNEGSKA (reference sequence). The CDR3 DNA reads TGCAGTGCTTTTCTAGCGGGAAACAACAATGAGCAGTTCTTC. Amino acid sequence: CSAFLAGNNNEQFF.

In this sample, this clonotype turned up once. J is TRBJ2-1 and V is TRBV19, with D possibly being TRBD2 (5 bases). The CDR3 runs to 15 residues. Between the trimmed V and J ends, which lost 7 bases and 7 bases, there was a span of 20 bases. Germline V gene lookup returns CDR1 LNHDA and CDR2 SQIVND (reference sequence). In DNA form, the CDR3 reads TGTGCCAGTACTCCCGGCCCGGGATTGAAGAATGAGCAGTTCTTC. Protein product: CASTPGPGLKNEQFF.

This chain uses TRBV19 with TRBJ2-3; TRBD2 aligns across 7 bases. The CDR3 loop spans 14 amino acids. The V gene's germline CDR1 is LNHDA and CDR2 SQIVND (reference sequence). With 10 bases clipped from V and 3 bases from J, the junction kept 10 bases outside the gene matches. The CDR3 loop reads CATSSTSTTDTQYF. The CDR3 coding sequence is TGTGCCACCTCCTCGACTAGCACGACAGATACGCAGTATTTT. Complete variable domain (other parts from reference TRBV19 and TRBJ2-3): DGGITQSPKYLFRKEGQNVTLSCEQNLNHDAMYWYRQDPGQGLRLIYYSQIVNDFQKGDIAEGYSVSREKKESFPLTVTSAQKNPTAFYLCATSSTSTTDTQYFGPGTRLTVL.

This clonotype showed up just a few times. The chain uses TRBV12-3 or TRBV12-4 and TRBJ1-2; no firm D call. V was cut by 5 bases and J by 0 bases, with 10 bases left in between. This CDR3 has 14 residues. CDR3 bases: TGTGCCAGCAGTCCCTTGATAGCTAACTATGGCTACACCTTC. It encodes CASSPLIANYGYTF.

This clonotype was detected many times. This chain links TRBV7-9 with TRBJ2-7; D may match TRBD1 or TRBD2 (5 bases each). The V and J ends lost 1 base and 3 bases respectively, with 13 bases between them. CDR1 and CDR2 from the germline V gene are SEHNR and FQNEAQ (reference sequence). The CDR3 length is 15 residues. The CDR3 region has the DNA TGTGCCAGCAGCTTAGAGGAGAGGGGAATCTACGAGCAGTACTTC. Translation gives CASSLEERGIYEQYF.

This clonotype was counted a few times. This chain connects TRBV5-1 to TRBJ2-5; 8 bases fit TRBD2. V gave up 1 base and J gave up 3 bases; unmatched junction bases: 5. Germline V gives CDR1 SGHRS, CDR2 YFSETQ. The CDR3 is 15 amino acids. CDR3 residues: CASSLTGRGEETQYF. DNA of the CDR3: TGCGCCAGCAGCTTGACCGGGAGGGGCGAAGAGACCCAGTACTTC. Filled out from reference TRBV5-1 and TRBJ2-5, the complete variable domain reads KAGVTQTPRYLIKTRGQQVTLSCSPISGHRSVSWYQQTPGQGLQFLFEYFSETQRNKGNFPGRFSGRQFSNSRSEMNVSTLELGDSALYLCASSLTGRGEETQYFGPGTRLLVL.